The present T cell receptor (beta chain) was sequenced within a study of blood T cell repertoires in COVID-19. The protocol was immunoSEQ multiplex PCR, while the TCRdb copy is restricted to in-frame clones and leaves out a portion. The data show some 240,000 clones, with 80% to 90% seen just once and 4.1% held by the top ten. The CDR3 contains 14 residues. Per germline, CDR1 SGHVS and CDR2 FNYEAQ. Unmatched junction bases numbered 3, after V lost 5 bases and J lost 0 bases. Cohorts were assigned according to the clinical history that participants reported. This sequence was found in a man under 40 with acute COVID-19. V is TRBV7-6 and J is TRBJ2-5; 7 bases align to TRBD1. Source material: PBMCs or T cells enriched from blood (not recorded which). The CDR3 here is CASSRDRDQETQYF. CDR3 bases: TGTGCCAGCAGCCGGGACAGAGACCAAGAGACCCAGTACTTC.